These T cell receptor beta chains were read from a single sample in a study of shared clonotypes between healthy human individuals. Clones were read by immunoSEQ multiplex PCR, and TCRdb kept only the in-frame ones, dropping some. The sample shows under 1,100,000 clones, under 80% of them seen only once. Sequencing was carried out using memory CD4+ T cells sorted from blood. These receptors came from a man aged 18 to 29 in good health. Each CDR3 is given with its conserved first and last residue. The order of the fields is V gene, J gene, D gene, clone size, CDR3 length, CDR3 protein, CDR3 DNA. A D gene is named only where the DNA matches it firmly. Clone size is shown for a subset of rows, as once, few, many or a class of expanded clone.

TRBV5-1	TRBJ1-1	-	-	11	CASKLDSEAFF	TGCGCCAGCAAACTAGACAGTGAAGCTTTCTTT
TRBV21-1	TRBJ2-7	-	-	14	CASSPGTGPYEQYF	TGTGCCAGCAGCCCCGGGACAGGGCCGTACGAGCAGTACTTC
TRBV5-1	TRBJ2-7	TRBD1	-	14	CASSWGQGVYEQYF	TGCGCCAGCAGCTGGGGACAGGGGGTATACGAGCAGTACTTC
TRBV28	TRBJ2-7	-	-	15	CASSPLRDITYEQYF	TGTGCCAGCAGTCCCCTGCGGGACATTACCTACGAGCAGTACTTC
TRBV10-2	TRBJ2-2	TRBD1	-	14	CASRGQGETGELFF	TGCGCCAGCCGGGGACAGGGTGAAACCGGGGAGCTGTTTTTT
TRBV2	TRBJ1-2	-	-	12	CASSVNNYGYTF	TGTGCCAGCAGTGTAAATAACTATGGCTACACCTTC
TRBV29-1	TRBJ2-1	-	-	12	CSVRGSYNEQFF	TGCAGCGTCCGCGGCTCCTACAATGAGCAGTTCTTC
TRBV5-4	TRBJ2-1	-	-	13	CASSRKTGIEQFF	TGTGCCAGCAGCAGGAAAACAGGGATTGAGCAGTTCTTC
TRBV5-1	TRBJ1-6	-	few	15	CASSFSWIGNSPLHF	TGCGCCAGCAGCTTCTCATGGATAGGAAATTCACCCCTCCACTTT
TRBV5-1	TRBJ2-7	-	-	14	CASRVRSGVDEQYF	TGCGCCAGCAGGGTAAGGTCAGGAGTGGACGAGCAGTACTTC
TRBV11-2	TRBJ1-2	TRBD1	-	15	CASSLPTGSSYGYTF	TGTGCCAGCAGCTTACCGACAGGGAGTAGCTATGGCTACACCTTC